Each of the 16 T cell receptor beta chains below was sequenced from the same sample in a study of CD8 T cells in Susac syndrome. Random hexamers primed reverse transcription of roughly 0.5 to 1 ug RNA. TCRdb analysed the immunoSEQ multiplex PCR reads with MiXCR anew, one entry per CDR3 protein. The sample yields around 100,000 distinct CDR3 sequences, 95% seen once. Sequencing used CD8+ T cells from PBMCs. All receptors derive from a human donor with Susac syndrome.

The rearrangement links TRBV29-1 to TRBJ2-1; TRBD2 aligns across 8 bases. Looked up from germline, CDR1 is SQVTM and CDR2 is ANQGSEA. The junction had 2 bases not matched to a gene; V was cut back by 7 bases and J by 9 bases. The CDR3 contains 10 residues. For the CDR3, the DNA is TGCAGCGCCGGGGGGGTTGAGCAGTTCTTC. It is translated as CSAGGVEQFF.

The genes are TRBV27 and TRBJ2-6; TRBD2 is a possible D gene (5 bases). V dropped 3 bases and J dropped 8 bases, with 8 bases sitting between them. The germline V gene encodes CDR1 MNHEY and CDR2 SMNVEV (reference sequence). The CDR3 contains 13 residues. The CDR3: CASSLRGSNVLTF. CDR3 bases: TGTGCCAGCAGTTTGCGAGGGTCCAACGTCCTGACTTTC.

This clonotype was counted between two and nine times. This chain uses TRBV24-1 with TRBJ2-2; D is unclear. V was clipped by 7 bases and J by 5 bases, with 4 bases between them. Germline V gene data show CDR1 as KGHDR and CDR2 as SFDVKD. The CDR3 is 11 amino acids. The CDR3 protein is CATRGTGELFF. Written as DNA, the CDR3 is TGTGCCACCAGGGGGACCGGGGAGCTGTTTTTT.

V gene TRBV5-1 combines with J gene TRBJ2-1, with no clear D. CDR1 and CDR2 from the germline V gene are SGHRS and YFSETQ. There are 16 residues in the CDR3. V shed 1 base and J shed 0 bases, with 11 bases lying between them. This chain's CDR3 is CASSLLEESSYNEQFF. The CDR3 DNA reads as TGCGCCAGCAGCTTGTTAGAGGAAAGCTCCTACAATGAGCAGTTCTTC.

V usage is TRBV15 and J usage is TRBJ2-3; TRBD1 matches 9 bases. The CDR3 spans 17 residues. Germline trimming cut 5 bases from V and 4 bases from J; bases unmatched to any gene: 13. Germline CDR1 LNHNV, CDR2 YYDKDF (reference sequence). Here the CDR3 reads CATSGGQGLRGSDTQYF. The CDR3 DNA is TGTGCCACCAGCGGGGGACAGGGCCTTCGTGGGTCAGATACGCAGTATTTT.

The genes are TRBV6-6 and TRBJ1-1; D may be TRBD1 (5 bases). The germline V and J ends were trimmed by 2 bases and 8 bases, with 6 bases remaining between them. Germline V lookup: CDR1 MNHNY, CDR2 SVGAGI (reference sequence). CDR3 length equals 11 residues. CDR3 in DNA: TGTGCCAGCAGTTACAGGGACGAAGCTTTCTTT. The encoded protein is CASSYRDEAFF.

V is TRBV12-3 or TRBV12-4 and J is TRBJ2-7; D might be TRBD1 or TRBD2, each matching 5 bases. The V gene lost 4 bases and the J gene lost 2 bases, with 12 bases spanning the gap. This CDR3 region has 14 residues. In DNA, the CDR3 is TGTGCCAGCAGTTCCGGGACGGGGCCCTACGAGCAGTACTTC. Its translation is CASSSGTGPYEQYF.

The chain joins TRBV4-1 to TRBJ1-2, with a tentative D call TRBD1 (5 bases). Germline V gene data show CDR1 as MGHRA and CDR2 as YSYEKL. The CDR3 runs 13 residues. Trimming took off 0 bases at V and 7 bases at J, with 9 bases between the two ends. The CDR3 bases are TGCGCCAGCAGCCAAGATCGAGGGGCTGGCTACACCTTC. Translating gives CASSQDRGAGYTF.

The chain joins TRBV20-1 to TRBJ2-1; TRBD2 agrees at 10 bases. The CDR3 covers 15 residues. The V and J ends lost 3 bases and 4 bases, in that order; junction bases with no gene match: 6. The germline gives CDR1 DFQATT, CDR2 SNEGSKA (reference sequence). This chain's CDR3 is CSASPVAGGYNEQFF. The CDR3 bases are TGCAGTGCTAGCCCAGTAGCGGGGGGTTACAATGAGCAGTTCTTC.

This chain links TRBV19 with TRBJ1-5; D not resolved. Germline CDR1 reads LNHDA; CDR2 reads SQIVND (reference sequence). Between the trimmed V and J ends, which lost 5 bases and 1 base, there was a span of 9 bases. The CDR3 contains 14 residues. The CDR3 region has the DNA TGTGCCAGTAGTCCCCGAGCCAGCAATCAGCCCCAGCATTTT. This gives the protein CASSPRASNQPQHF.

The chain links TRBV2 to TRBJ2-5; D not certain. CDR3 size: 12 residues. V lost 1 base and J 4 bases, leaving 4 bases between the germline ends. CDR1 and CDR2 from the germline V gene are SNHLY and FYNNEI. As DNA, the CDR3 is TGTGCCAGCAGTGAAGGGAGAGAGACCCAGTACTTC. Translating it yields CASSEGRETQYF.

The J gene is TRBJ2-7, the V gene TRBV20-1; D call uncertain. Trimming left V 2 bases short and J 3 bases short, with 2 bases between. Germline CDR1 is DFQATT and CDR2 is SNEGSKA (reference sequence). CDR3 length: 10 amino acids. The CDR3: CSARHYEQYF. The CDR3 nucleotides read TGCAGTGCTAGACACTACGAGCAGTACTTC.

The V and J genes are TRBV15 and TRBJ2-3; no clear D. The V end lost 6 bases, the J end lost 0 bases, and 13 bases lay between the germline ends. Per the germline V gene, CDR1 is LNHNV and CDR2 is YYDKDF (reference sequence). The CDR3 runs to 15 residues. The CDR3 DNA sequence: TGTGCCACCAGTTCACCCGCCACCAGCACAGATACGCAGTATTTT. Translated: CATSSPATSTDTQYF.

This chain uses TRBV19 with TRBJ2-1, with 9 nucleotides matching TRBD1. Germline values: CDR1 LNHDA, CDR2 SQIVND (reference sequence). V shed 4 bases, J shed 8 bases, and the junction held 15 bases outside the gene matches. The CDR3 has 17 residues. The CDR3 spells CASSTPHRGPRPDEQFF. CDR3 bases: TGTGCCAGTAGTACGCCACACAGGGGGCCCCGGCCTGATGAGCAGTTCTTC. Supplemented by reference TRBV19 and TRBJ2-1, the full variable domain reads DGGITQSPKYLFRKEGQNVTLSCEQNLNHDAMYWYRQDPGQGLRLIYYSQIVNDFQKGDIAEGYSVSREKKESFPLTVTSAQKNPTAFYLCASSTPHRGPRPDEQFFGPGTRLTVL.

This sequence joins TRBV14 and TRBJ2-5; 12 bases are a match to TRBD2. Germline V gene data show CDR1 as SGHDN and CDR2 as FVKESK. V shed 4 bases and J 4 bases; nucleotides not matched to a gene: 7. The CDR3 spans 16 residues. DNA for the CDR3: TGTGCCAGCAGCCCGCGGACTAGCGGGATGGCAGAGACCCAGTACTTC. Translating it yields CASSPRTSGMAETQYF.

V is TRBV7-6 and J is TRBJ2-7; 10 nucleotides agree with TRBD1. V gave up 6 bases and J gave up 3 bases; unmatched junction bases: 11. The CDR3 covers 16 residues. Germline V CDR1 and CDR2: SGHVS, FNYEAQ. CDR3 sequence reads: CASSPTPGQGIYEQYF. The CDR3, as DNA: TGTGCCAGCAGTCCCACCCCGGGACAGGGGATCTACGAGCAGTACTTC.